This T cell receptor (beta chain) was identified in a study of T cell responses to AZD1222 COVID-19 vaccine. General study findings and limits: Dominant at 160-218 and 743-854, vaccine-associated CD4 TCRs also spanned spike. Per reports, nearly half of all spike-specific TCRs target regions that are unmutated in variants.

Points on this clone: What it binds is unknown.

The CDR3 loop spans 14 amino acids. The germline V gene has CDR1 SGHTA and CDR2 FQGTGA. The trim removed 5 bases at V and 1 base at J, leaving 5 bases unmatched. Generated by immunoSEQ multiplex PCR, the TCRdb table keeps only in-frame clones and is missing some. The sample carries 70,000 to 95,000 clones, 80% to 95% recorded once. Here the sequenced sample was peripheral blood, taken 28 days after the second AZD1222 dose. This receptor was identified in an adult who received the AZD1222 COVID-19 vaccine. This rearrangement joins TRBV7-3 to TRBJ2-7; the match to TRBD2 covers 7 bases. CDR3 bases: TGTGCCAGCAGCCCAGGAGCGGGGTCCTACGAGCAGTACTTC. Its protein product is CASSPGAGSYEQYF.